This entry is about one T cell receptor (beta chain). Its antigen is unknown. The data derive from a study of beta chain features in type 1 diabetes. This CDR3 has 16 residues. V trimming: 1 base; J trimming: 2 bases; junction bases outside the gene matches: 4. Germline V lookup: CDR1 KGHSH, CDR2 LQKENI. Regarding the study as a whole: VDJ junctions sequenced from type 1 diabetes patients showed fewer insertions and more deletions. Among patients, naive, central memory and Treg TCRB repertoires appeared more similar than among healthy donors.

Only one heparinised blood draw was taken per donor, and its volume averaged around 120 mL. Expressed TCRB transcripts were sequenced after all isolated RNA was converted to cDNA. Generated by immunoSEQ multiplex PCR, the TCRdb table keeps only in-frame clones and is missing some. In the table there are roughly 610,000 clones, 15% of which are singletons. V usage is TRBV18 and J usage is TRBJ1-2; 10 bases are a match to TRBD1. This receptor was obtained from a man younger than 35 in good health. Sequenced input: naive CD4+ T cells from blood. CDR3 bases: TGTGCCAGCTCACCACTAGGGACAGGGGAAAACTATGGCTACACCTTC. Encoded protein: CASSPLGTGENYGYTF.